These 15 T cell receptor beta chains were all obtained from the same sample, sequenced in a study of T cell repertoires in aging, cancer and after chemotherapy. TRB rearrangements spanning V, D and J were amplified using mixed TRB-A/B primers. Each CDR3 protein gets one entry after TCRdb re-called the multiplex PCR reads with MiXCR. The sample lists roughly 2,300 distinct CDR3 sequences, under 35% occurring once. The template was genomic DNA from peripheral blood, not RNA. The sequenced sample consisted of blood. The source of these receptors is a human donor with a solid tumor.

In this sample, this clonotype turned up a few times. The chain combines TRBV5-4 with TRBJ2-1; 11 bases are shared with TRBD1. CDR1 SGHNT and CDR2 YYREEE come from the germline V gene (reference sequence). V shed 0 bases, J shed 4 bases, and the junction held 3 bases outside the gene matches. The CDR3 is made up of 16 amino acids. The CDR3 DNA is TGTGCCAGCAGCTTGGGGACAGGGGGCGCATACAATGAGCAGTTCTTC. It specifies CASSLGTGGAYNEQFF.

This clonotype came up a few times. The chain links TRBV6-5 to TRBJ1-1; possible D gene TRBD1, 5 bases. V lost 0 bases to trimming and J lost 5 bases, with 10 bases between them. Germline assignment: CDR1 MNHEY and CDR2 SVGAGI. The CDR3 covers 14 residues. CDR3 bases: TGTGCCAGCAGTTACTCACCAGGGCAAACTGAAGCTTTCTTT. Protein: CASSYSPGQTEAFF.

A note on this clonotype: Given a much more abundant clone one base away, this may be a read error. The rearrangement links TRBV6-4 to TRBJ2-3; 7 nucleotides agree with TRBD1. Germline CDR1 and CDR2: MRHNA and SNTAGT. The CDR3 has 17 residues. The CDR3, as DNA: TGTGCCAGCAGTTACTCGCCCGGACAGGAGAGCACAGATACGCAGTATTTT. The encoded protein is CASSYSPGQESTDTQYF.

In this sample, this clonotype turned up a few times. The chain uses TRBV6-1 and TRBJ1-2; 8 bases match TRBD1. J was trimmed by 3 bases and V by 4 bases; bases with no gene match: 4. Per germline, CDR1 MNHNS and CDR2 SASEGT. The CDR3 runs to 14 residues. The DNA of the CDR3 is TGTGCCAGCAGTGGACAGGGGTGGGACTATGGCTACACCTTC. This translates into CASSGQGWDYGYTF.

The chain recombines TRBV18 with TRBJ2-7; TRBD1 aligns across 12 bases. Germline assignment: CDR1 KGHSH and CDR2 LQKENI. V lost 1 base, J lost 5 bases, and 6 bases stayed unmatched. CDR3 length: 16 amino acids. The DNA for the CDR3 is TGTGCCAGCTCACCACTGGGACAGGGGGCTGGCCACGAGCAGTACTTC. This codes for CASSPLGQGAGHEQYF.

The CDR3 nucleotides read TGTGCCAGCAGCCGACAGGCCATGAACACTGAAGCTTTCTTT. Amino acids: CASSRQAMNTEAFF. The chain has TRBV6-5 and TRBJ1-1; the D gene is possibly TRBD1 (6 bases). Germline CDR1 reads MNHEY; CDR2 reads SVGAGI. Trimming removed 6 bases at V and 0 bases at J, with 11 bases between. The CDR3 is 14 amino acids.

This clonotype is judged medium-sized. The rearrangement links TRBV27 to TRBJ1-4; the D gene is possibly TRBD1 (5 bases). The CDR3 covers 15 residues. Germline V gene data show CDR1 as MNHEY and CDR2 as SMNVEV (reference sequence). Trimming cost V 6 bases and J 10 bases, with 21 bases left between them. Written as DNA, the CDR3 is TGTGCCAGCAGCTCCCTCGGGCAGGGTCTCGGAAAACTGTTTTTT. It specifies CASSSLGQGLGKLFF.

The chain couples TRBV5-6 to TRBJ1-4; 12 bases agree with TRBD1. Trimming took 4 bases from V and 7 from J; bases not matched to a gene: 5. This CDR3 is built from 15 residues. Germline V lookup: CDR1 SGHDT, CDR2 YYEEEE. CDR3 nucleotide sequence: TGTGCCAGCAGCAGCGGGACAGGGGGCGTTGAAAAACTGTTTTTT. It encodes CASSSGTGGVEKLFF.

This clonotype has only a few counts. This chain uses TRBV19 with TRBJ2-7; no clear D gene. CDR3 size: 11 residues. Trimming cost V 4 bases and J 3 bases, with 4 bases left between them. Germline V gene lookup returns CDR1 LNHDA and CDR2 SQIVND (reference sequence). The CDR3 region has the DNA TGTGCCAGTAGTACCGGCTACGAGCAGTACTTC. This gives the protein CASSTGYEQYF.

By share, this clonotype counts as medium-sized (0.01 to 0.1%). The chain combines TRBV6-5 with TRBJ2-6, with 7 bases matching TRBD1. The length of the CDR3 is 19 residues. The trim removed 3 bases at V and 0 bases at J, leaving 11 bases unmatched. CDR1 and CDR2 from the germline V gene are MNHEY and SVGAGI. The CDR3 here is CASSYRLDRRHSGANVLTF. Written as DNA, the CDR3 is TGTGCCAGCAGTTATCGTTTGGACAGGCGACACTCTGGGGCCAACGTCCTGACTTTC.

This clonotype is judged large. The V and J genes are TRBV29-1 and TRBJ2-2; TRBD1 matches at 7 bases. Germline trimming cut 5 bases from V and 3 bases from J; bases unmatched to any gene: 3. CDR3 length equals 13 residues. CDR1 and CDR2 (germline): SQVTM, ANQGSEA. As DNA, the CDR3 is TGCAGCGTTCGGGACAGCTACACCGGGGAGCTGTTTTTT. This sequence encodes CSVRDSYTGELFF.

This chain joins TRBV6-2 or TRBV6-3 and TRBJ2-7; TRBD2 might be the D (6 bases). CDR3 length: 12 amino acids. Germline loops: CDR1 MNHEY, CDR2 SVGEGT. With 10 bases removed from V and 6 bases from J, the gap between germline ends came to 16 bases. This CDR3 is CATTTGVGEQYF. The DNA of the CDR3 is TGTGCCACCACGACGGGGGTAGGCGAGCAGTACTTC.

In its sample, this clonotype is medium-sized. The chain joins TRBV6-5 to TRBJ2-1, with a possible D match to TRBD2 (5 bases). V was cut by 6 bases and J by 6 bases, with 9 bases left in between. The CDR3 length is 12 residues. CDR1 and CDR2 from the germline V gene are MNHEY and SVGAGI. CDR3 sequence (DNA): TGTGCCAGCAGCTACGAGGGCAATGAGCAGTTCTTC. It encodes CASSYEGNEQFF.

This clonotype was picked up a small number of times. The V call is TRBV7-2, the J call TRBJ2-7; D perhaps matches TRBD2 (6 bases). The CDR3 has 15 amino acids. Germline CDR1 SGHTA, CDR2 FQGNSA. Trimming removed 5 bases from V and 7 bases from J, with 21 bases in between. CDR3 residues: CASSRDPGTAREQYF. DNA of the CDR3: TGTGCCAGCAGCCGAGATCCCGGGACTGCTCGGGAGCAGTACTTC.

The chain employs TRBV18 and TRBJ2-7, with unresolved D. Trimming stripped 1 base from V and 1 base from J, with 5 bases between. Germline loops: CDR1 KGHSH, CDR2 LQKENI. This CDR3 comprises 13 residues. The CDR3 nucleotides read TGTGCCAGCTCACCACTCCCGTCCTACGAGCAGTACTTC. Protein: CASSPLPSYEQYF.